This entry lists 16 T cell receptor beta chains sequenced from one sample in a study of cytomegalovirus exposure and HLA in healthy donors. Primers: 60 Vbeta forward and 13 Jbeta reverse. Sequenced by immunoSEQ multiplex PCR; TCRdb stores in-frame clones only, minus some. The table records 90,000 to 150,000 clones, more than 60% of them present only once. Material: PBMCs. These receptors were taken from a woman aged 40 to 50 in good health and CMV-seronegative.

The chain recombines TRBV27 with TRBJ2-1; D might be TRBD2 (5 bases). The V gene lost 6 bases and the J gene lost 10 bases, with 16 bases spanning the gap. CDR3 length: 13 amino acids. Germline CDR1 is MNHEY and CDR2 is SMNVEV (reference sequence). CDR3 bases: TGTGCCAGCAGCTTAGGCGAAAGCGGAGAGCAGTTCTTC. Amino acid sequence: CASSLGESGEQFF.

The V call is TRBV7-2, the J call TRBJ2-7; 8 bases map to TRBD1. The trim removed 7 bases at V and 0 bases at J, leaving 5 bases unmatched. Germline loops: CDR1 SGHTA, CDR2 FQGNSA. CDR3 size: 14 residues. CDR3 nucleotides: TGTGCCAGCACCCCGGGACAGGTCTCCTACGAGCAGTACTTC. Amino acid sequence: CASTPGQVSYEQYF.

J is TRBJ2-7 and V is TRBV7-2; 8 bases are shared with TRBD2. Trimming cost V 5 bases and J 7 bases; bases outside gene matches: 16. The CDR3 covers 16 residues. CDR1 is SGHTA and CDR2 is FQGNSA in the germline V gene. The CDR3 protein is CASSPAGGLVGEEQYF. The CDR3 DNA is TGTGCCAGCAGCCCCGCGGGGGGACTAGTGGGAGAGGAGCAGTACTTC.

This chain links TRBV4-2 with TRBJ2-3; D perhaps matches TRBD2 (6 bases). CDR1 LGHNA and CDR2 YNFKEQ come from the germline V gene. The V and J ends lost 0 bases and 4 bases respectively, with 17 bases between them. The CDR3 is 17 residues long. The CDR3 region has the DNA TGTGCCAGCAGCCAAGATCGGGACTCCACAATGTCAGATACGCAGTATTTT. This encodes CASSQDRDSTMSDTQYF.

This clone was recorded only once. V gene TRBV4-3 combines with J gene TRBJ1-5; D may be TRBD1 (5 bases). V was clipped by 5 bases and J by 7 bases, with 15 bases between them. Germline V CDR1 and CDR2: LGHNA, YSLEER. The CDR3 covers 14 residues. CDR3 in DNA: TGCGCCAGCAGCACAGGACAAACAGGCCAGCCCCAGCATTTT. It yields the protein CASSTGQTGQPQHF.

The chain recombines TRBV4-3 with TRBJ2-7; 11 bases map to TRBD1. V dropped 4 bases and J dropped 5; count of bases not matched to a gene: 1. Germline V CDR1 and CDR2: LGHNA, YSLEER. CDR3 length equals 13 residues. CDR3 nucleotides: TGCGCCAGCAGCCTGGACAGGGGGCACGAGCAGTACTTC. Encoded protein: CASSLDRGHEQYF.

V is TRBV30 and J is TRBJ2-2, with TRBD1 matching over 8 bases. This CDR3 contains 14 residues. After removal of 3 bases from V and 3 bases from J, the junction contained 3 bases not matched to a gene. Germline CDR1 GTSNPN, CDR2 SVGIG (reference sequence). The CDR3 DNA is TGTGCCTGGAGGGGGACAGGCGACACCGGGGAGCTGTTTTTT. It yields the protein CAWRGTGDTGELFF.

The chain combines TRBV10-3 with TRBJ1-2, with 9 bases fitting TRBD1. Germline V CDR1 and CDR2: ENHRY, SYGVKD. Losses at the gene ends were 2 bases for V and 4 bases for J; bases not matched to a gene: 8. This CDR3 is built from 16 residues. The CDR3 region is CAISETGQGKGYGYTF. The CDR3 region has the DNA TGTGCCATCAGTGAGACCGGACAGGGGAAGGGCTATGGCTACACCTTC.

The V call is TRBV27, the J call TRBJ2-1; TRBD2 agrees at 7 bases. The length of the CDR3 is 15 residues. V dropped 0 bases and J dropped 7; count of bases not matched to a gene: 6. Germline V CDR1 and CDR2: MNHEY, SMNVEV (reference sequence). The CDR3 protein is CASSLSVRTRNEQFF. Written as DNA, the CDR3 is TGTGCCAGCAGTTTATCGGTTCGGACTAGGAATGAGCAGTTCTTC.

This chain links TRBV7-8 with TRBJ2-3; 8 bases map to TRBD2. With 3 bases clipped from V and 4 bases from J, the junction kept 6 bases outside the gene matches. The CDR3 extends over 15 amino acids. The germline V gene has CDR1 SGHVS and CDR2 FQNEAQ. Here the CDR3 reads CASSFGLATADTQYF. CDR3 nucleotides: TGTGCCAGCAGCTTTGGACTAGCTACCGCAGATACGCAGTATTTT.

This clone showed up just a few times. This chain joins TRBV7-3 and TRBJ2-3; TRBD2 matches at 10 bases. With V trimmed by 1 base and J by 9 bases, 1 base remained unmatched. CDR3 length equals 13 residues. The germline V gene encodes CDR1 SGHTA and CDR2 FQGTGA. CDR3 amino acids: CASSLNSGRTQYF. The CDR3 nucleotides are TGTGCCAGCAGCTTAAATAGCGGGAGGACGCAGTATTTT.

The chain uses TRBV28 and TRBJ2-7; D is undetermined. With 2 bases removed from V and 2 bases from J, the gap between germline ends came to 16 bases. The CDR3 runs 16 residues. The germline V gene has CDR1 MDHEN and CDR2 SYDVKM. DNA of the CDR3: TGTGCCAGCAGTTTACCCGGTTCTCGGGTAGCCTACGAGCAGTACTTC. Its protein is CASSLPGSRVAYEQYF.

This chain uses TRBV6-1 with TRBJ2-2, with 10 bases aligning to TRBD1. Germline V gene sequence: CDR1 MNHNS, CDR2 SASEGT. This CDR3 contains 17 residues. Unmatched junction bases numbered 10, after V lost 3 bases and J lost 6 bases. As DNA, the CDR3 is TGTGCCAGCAGTGACTATCAACCGGGACAGGGGCCCGGGGAGCTGTTTTTT. This translates into CASSDYQPGQGPGELFF.

The rearrangement uses TRBV4-1 and TRBJ2-3; 11 nucleotides line up with TRBD2. The V gene end was trimmed by 4 bases and the J gene end by 6 bases; junction bases not matched to a gene: 6. The CDR3 extends over 15 amino acids. The germline V gene encodes CDR1 MGHRA and CDR2 YSYEKL. The DNA of the CDR3 is TGCGCCAGCAGCCTTAGCGGGGGGGCGATCGATACGCAGTATTTT. Its translation is CASSLSGGAIDTQYF.

The V and J genes are TRBV6-5 and TRBJ2-7; D possibly corresponds to TRBD1 (8 bases). V lost 7 bases and J 5 bases, leaving 18 bases between the germline ends. There are 14 residues in the CDR3. Germline-derived CDR1 and CDR2 are MNHEY and SVGAGI. The CDR3 region is CASTHVQGGHEQYF. The CDR3 DNA sequence: TGTGCCAGCACCCACGTACAGGGGGGGCACGAGCAGTACTTC.

V is TRBV4-3 and J is TRBJ1-6, with 7 bases lining up with TRBD1. The germline CDR1 and CDR2 sequences are LGHNA and YSLEER. The CDR3 runs to 15 residues. Germline trimming cut 0 bases from V and 7 bases from J; bases unmatched to any gene: 3. This CDR3 reads CASSQETGRNSPLHF. The CDR3, as DNA: TGCGCCAGCAGCCAAGAGACAGGGAGAAATTCACCCCTCCACTTT.